This T cell receptor beta chain was identified during a study of T cell responses to AZD1222 COVID-19 vaccine. Between the trimmed V and J ends, which lost 6 bases and 5 bases, there was a span of 22 bases. The CDR3 is 15 amino acids. Germline CDR1 is SQVTM and CDR2 is ANQGSEA. Data came from immunoSEQ multiplex PCR; TCRdb stores just in-frame clones and leaves some out. The data hold roughly 110,000 clones, with around nine tenths observed a single time. A remark on this clone: Antigen specificity is unknown.

Findings and limits, study-wide: After the peak T cell response, and only then, were repertoires sampled. Nearly half of spike-specific TCRs reportedly go after variant regions that carry no mutations. Spike-wide vaccine-associated CD4 TCRs dominated at 160-218 and 743-854. Donors were chiefly white British, with a greater number of females, and clonal diversity was perhaps underestimated.

The rearrangement links TRBV29-1 to TRBJ1-2; weak D call: TRBD1 (6 bases). Material: peripheral blood, obtained on day 0 of AZD1222 vaccination. The sequence was collected from an adult in good health. CDR3 region: CSVGVALGANYGYTF. CDR3 in DNA: TGCAGCGTCGGAGTGGCTCTGGGGGCAAATTATGGCTACACCTTC.